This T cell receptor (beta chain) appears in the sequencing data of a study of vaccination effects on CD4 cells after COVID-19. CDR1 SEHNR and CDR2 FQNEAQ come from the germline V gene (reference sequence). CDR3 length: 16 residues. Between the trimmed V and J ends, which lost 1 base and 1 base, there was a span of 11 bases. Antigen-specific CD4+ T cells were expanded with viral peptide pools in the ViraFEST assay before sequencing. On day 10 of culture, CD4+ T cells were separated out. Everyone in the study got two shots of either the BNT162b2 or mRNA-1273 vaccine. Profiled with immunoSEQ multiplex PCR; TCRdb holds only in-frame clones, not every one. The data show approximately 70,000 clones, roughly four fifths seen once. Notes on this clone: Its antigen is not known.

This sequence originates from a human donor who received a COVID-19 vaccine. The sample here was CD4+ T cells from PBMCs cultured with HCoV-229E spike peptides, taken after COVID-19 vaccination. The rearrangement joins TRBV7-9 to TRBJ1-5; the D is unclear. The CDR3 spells CASSLDGGSSNQPQHF. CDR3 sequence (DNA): TGTGCCAGCAGCTTAGACGGAGGCAGCAGCAATCAGCCCCAGCATTTT.